The 25 T cell receptor beta chains given below trace back to one sample, sequenced in a study of T cells in Graves' hyperthyroidism and ophthalmopathy. The CDR3 regions of TCR beta were amplified from RNA transcripts. Using the HTBI primer set, a first-round RT-PCR was run on the TCR CDR3. TCRdb re-analysed the multiplex PCR reads in MiXCR, keeping a single row per CDR3 protein. The data show about 840,000 distinct CDR3 sequences, more than 30% seen once. The sequencing input was blood. These receptors were obtained from a young man with Graves' hyperthyroidism.

This chain connects TRBV25-1 to TRBJ1-2, with 8 bases aligning to TRBD1. Germline V CDR1 and CDR2: MGHDK, SYGVNS. Trimming at V came to 5 bases and at J to 1 base, leaving 6 bases not matched to a gene. The CDR3 loop spans 15 amino acids. The CDR3 loop reads CASSSLGQGNYGYTF. CDR3 DNA sequence: TGTGCCAGCAGTTCCCTAGGACAGGGTAACTATGGCTACACCTTC.

The rearrangement joins TRBV20-1 to TRBJ2-7; perhaps D is TRBD1 or TRBD2 (5 bases each). Germline CDR1 reads DFQATT; CDR2 reads SNEGSKA (reference sequence). The V end lost 5 bases, the J end lost 3 bases, and 17 bases lay between the germline ends. This CDR3 contains 14 residues. CDR3 sequence reads: CSAHLGTDNYEQYF. Written as DNA, the CDR3 is TGCAGTGCTCACCTGGGGACGGACAACTACGAGCAGTACTTC.

V gene TRBV2 combines with J gene TRBJ2-7; D unclear. This CDR3 region has 13 residues. V lost 1 base to trimming and J lost 9 bases, with 13 bases between them. Germline CDR1 is SNHLY and CDR2 is FYNNEI. The CDR3, as DNA: TGTGCCAGCAGTGAAGAAGATGGGGATACGCAGTACTTC. This sequence encodes CASSEEDGDTQYF.

The chain joins TRBV19 to TRBJ1-1; the D gene is possibly TRBD1 (6 bases). The CDR3 loop spans 15 amino acids. V was shortened by 4 bases and J by 1 base, with 13 bases between the two germline ends. Germline assignment: CDR1 LNHDA and CDR2 SQIVND (reference sequence). The chain's CDR3 is CASSKQGFQNTEAFF. The CDR3, as DNA: TGTGCCAGTAGTAAGCAGGGGTTCCAGAACACTGAAGCTTTCTTT.

The chain links TRBV20-1 to TRBJ1-1, with 7 bases that match TRBD1. The CDR3 spans 14 residues. Germline values: CDR1 DFQATT, CDR2 SNEGSKA (reference sequence). V lost 1 base to trimming and J lost 4 bases; unmatched junction nucleotides: 6. The chain's CDR3 is CSARGPGGGTEAFF. In DNA, the CDR3 is TGCAGTGCTAGAGGTCCAGGGGGGGGCACTGAAGCTTTCTTT.

This CDR3 is CASSQTLGLADSYEQYF. The CDR3 nucleotides are TGCGCCAGCAGCCAAACCTTGGGGCTAGCGGATTCCTACGAGCAGTACTTC. The gene calls are TRBV4-1 and TRBJ2-7; 7 bases align to TRBD2. The CDR3 totals 17 residues. Germline V gene sequence: CDR1 MGHRA, CDR2 YSYEKL. V was pared by 2 bases and J by 1 base, with 11 bases of the junction left unmatched.

The chain recombines TRBV7-9 with TRBJ1-1; D is perhaps TRBD1 (5 bases). Germline values: CDR1 SEHNR, CDR2 FQNEAQ (reference sequence). With 5 bases removed from V and 1 base from J, the gap between germline ends came to 17 bases. The CDR3 is 16 residues long. The CDR3 DNA reads TGTGCCAGCAGCCACAACCTCCCCGGGGGGAACACTGAAGCTTTCTTT. Translating gives CASSHNLPGGNTEAFF.

The gene calls are TRBV4-1 and TRBJ2-7, with D possibly being TRBD1 (6 bases). CDR3 length equals 15 residues. Germline loops: CDR1 MGHRA, CDR2 YSYEKL. The V end lost 1 base, the J end lost 3 bases, and 13 bases lay between the germline ends. CDR3 nucleotide sequence: TGCGCCAGCAGCCAAGTAACAGGGAAGGGCTACGAGCAGTACTTC. Protein product: CASSQVTGKGYEQYF.

This clonotype has only one observation. V is TRBV6-6 and J is TRBJ2-2, with TRBD2 matching over 13 bases. The CDR3 has 16 residues. CDR1 is MNHNY and CDR2 is SVGAGI in the germline V gene (reference sequence). The ends lost 6 bases at V and 8 bases at J; junction bases unmatched: 9. This CDR3 reads CASSRTSGSRQGELFF. The CDR3 DNA reads as TGTGCCAGCAGCCGGACTAGCGGGAGTCGACAAGGGGAGCTGTTTTTT.

The rearrangement joins TRBV19 to TRBJ1-2; D unresolved. The V and J ends lost 7 bases and 8 bases respectively, with 20 bases between them. The germline gives CDR1 LNHDA, CDR2 SQIVND (reference sequence). This CDR3 has 14 amino acids. The DNA of the CDR3 is TGTGCCAGTATCCCCGCCGGCGCTGGGGTCGGCTACACCTTC. It yields the protein CASIPAGAGVGYTF.

This clonotype occurred many times. This CDR3 is CASSLTLGYEQYF. CDR3 nucleotide sequence: TGTGCCAGCAGCTTAACATTGGGGTACGAGCAGTACTTC. V gene TRBV7-9 combines with J gene TRBJ2-7; D unresolved. The CDR3 loop spans 13 amino acids. CDR1 SEHNR and CDR2 FQNEAQ come from the germline V gene (reference sequence). V shed 2 bases and J shed 4 bases, with 9 bases lying between them.

This clonotype showed up just a few times. This chain uses TRBV5-1 with TRBJ2-7; 8 bases are shared with TRBD2. This CDR3 contains 13 residues. The J segment lost 6 bases and the V segment lost 4 bases, leaving 6 bases of the junction unmatched. Germline lookup yields CDR1 SGHRS and CDR2 YFSETQ. CDR3 nucleotides: TGCGCCAGCAGCCCGGGACTAGTCGCCGAGCAGTACTTC. This encodes CASSPGLVAEQYF.

Concerning this clonotype itself: This could be a read error, since a much larger clone is one nucleotide away. This rearrangement joins TRBV2 to TRBJ1-4; TRBD1 aligns across 10 bases. CDR1 is SNHLY, CDR2 FYNNEI, per germline. The CDR3 extends over 13 amino acids. CDR3 amino acids: CASGWTGGEKLLF. In nucleotides, the CDR3 is TGTGCCAGCGGGTGGACAGGGGGGGAAAAACTGCTTTTT.

This clonotype was counted ten times or more. The J gene is TRBJ2-5, the V gene TRBV10-2; 7 nucleotides align to TRBD1. CDR1 and CDR2 (germline): WSHSY, SAAADI. The CDR3 covers 15 residues. The J segment lost 0 bases and the V segment lost 5 bases, leaving 6 bases of the junction unmatched. The CDR3 DNA follows: TGCGCCAGCAGTTCGACAGGGTCGTACCAAGAGACCCAGTACTTC. This translates into CASSSTGSYQETQYF.

The chain joins TRBV24-1 to TRBJ2-5; 7 nucleotides line up with TRBD2. V was pared by 11 bases and J by 2 bases, with 13 bases of the junction left unmatched. The CDR3 covers 15 residues. CDR1 and CDR2 from the germline V gene are KGHDR and SFDVKD. DNA of the CDR3: TGTGCCAGCAGCGTAGGAGGTAGCGGGCAAGAGACCCAGTACTTC. This translates into CASSVGGSGQETQYF.

This clonotype was picked up many times. The germline gene is not matched at one end of the junction; a read error may be the cause. The CDR3: CASSSAANTGELFF. The CDR3, as DNA: TGTGCTAGCAGCTCTGCAGCGAACACCGGGGAGCTGTTTTTT. V and J are TRBV7-6 and TRBJ2-2; D is ambiguous. Germline loops: CDR1 SGHVS, CDR2 FNYEAQ. The CDR3 is made up of 14 amino acids.

The chain combines TRBV7-9 with TRBJ2-7, with D maybe TRBD2 (8 bases). This CDR3 contains 17 residues. The germline V gene has CDR1 SEHNR and CDR2 FQNEAQ (reference sequence). The V gene lost 5 bases and the J gene lost 2 bases, with 22 bases spanning the gap. CDR3 coding DNA: TGTGCCAGCAGCCCCAAAGCGGGGGACAGTCCCACCTACGAGCAGTACTTC. Encoded protein: CASSPKAGDSPTYEQYF.

The chain uses TRBV25-1 and TRBJ1-2; TRBD1 aligns across 9 bases. Germline V lookup: CDR1 MGHDK, CDR2 SYGVNS. CDR3 length: 14 residues. Germline trimming cut 6 bases from V and 7 bases from J; bases unmatched to any gene: 9. CDR3 in DNA: TGTGCCAGCAGCCTGCGGACAGGGGATCGTGGCTACACCTTC. It encodes CASSLRTGDRGYTF.

This clonotype was found a few times. The rearrangement links TRBV6-6 to TRBJ1-1; maybe TRBD1 (5 bases). V dropped 5 bases and J dropped 1 base, with 11 bases sitting between them. CDR3 length: 14 residues. Germline assignment: CDR1 MNHNY and CDR2 SVGAGI (reference sequence). CDR3 nucleotide sequence: TGTGCCAGCAGTATGGGACCTCGGAACACTGAAGCTTTCTTT. Translation gives CASSMGPRNTEAFF.

DNA for the CDR3: TGTGCCAGCAGCCCCGGACTAGCGGGGGCCGTGGGCGAGCAGTACTTC. It codes for CASSPGLAGAVGEQYF. This chain connects TRBV5-5 to TRBJ2-7, with TRBD2 matching over 13 bases. Germline CDR1 and CDR2: SGHKS and YYEKEE (reference sequence). Trimming cost V 4 bases and J 6 bases; bases outside gene matches: 10. CDR3 length equals 16 residues.

This sequence joins TRBV7-6 and TRBJ1-1; D is ambiguous. V dropped 2 bases and J dropped 1 base, with 20 bases sitting between them. There are 18 residues in the CDR3. Germline assignment: CDR1 SGHVS and CDR2 FNYEAQ. The CDR3 loop reads CASSLFAGQFDRNTEAFF. For the CDR3, the DNA is TGTGCCAGCAGCTTATTCGCAGGTCAATTCGATCGGAACACTGAAGCTTTCTTT.

This chain connects TRBV20-1 to TRBJ1-3; D is ambiguous. Deletions cut 6 bases from V and 2 bases from J, with 17 bases between. Looked up from germline, CDR1 is DFQATT and CDR2 is SNEGSKA (reference sequence). This CDR3 has 15 amino acids. CDR3 DNA sequence: TGCAGTGCGCTAGGGCCGGGTCGCGCTGGAAACACCATATATTTT. This gives the protein CSALGPGRAGNTIYF.

V is TRBV7-9 and J is TRBJ2-7; 10 bases map to TRBD1. After removal of 4 bases from V and 5 bases from J, the junction contained 8 bases not matched to a gene. Looked up from germline, CDR1 is SEHNR and CDR2 is FQNEAQ (reference sequence). The CDR3 runs 15 residues. In DNA, the CDR3 is TGTGCCAGCAGCTCCCAAGGACAGGGGGTCCACGAGCAGTACTTC. Translating gives CASSSQGQGVHEQYF.

Remarks on this clonotype: This may be a read error: a much more frequent sequence differs by one nucleotide. The chain links TRBV19 to TRBJ1-1; perhaps TRBD1 as D (5 bases). Germline V CDR1 and CDR2: LNHDA, SQIVND (reference sequence). CDR3 size: 13 residues. This CDR3 is CAGSQGSATEAFF. The CDR3 DNA sequence: TGTGCCGGTAGTCAGGGATCAGCGACTGAAGCTTTCTTT. Combining the CDR3 with reference TRBV19 and TRBJ1-1 gives the whole variable domain DGGITQSPKYLFRKEGQNVTLSCEQNLNHDAMYWYRQDPGQGLRLIYYSQIVNDFQKGDIAEGYSVSREKKESFPLTVTSAQKNPTAFYLCAGSQGSATEAFFGQGTRLTVV.

This sequence joins TRBV7-3 and TRBJ2-7; D is unclear. The germline CDR1 and CDR2 sequences are SGHTA and FQGTGA. V lost 1 base, J lost 6 bases, and 7 bases lay in between. This CDR3 is built from 12 residues. The CDR3 reads CASSLSGIEQYF. The CDR3 nucleotides are TGTGCCAGCAGCTTAAGTGGGATCGAGCAGTACTTC.